Included here is one T cell receptor beta chain sequence, with context. Here immunoSEQ multiplex PCR was the method, and the copy in TCRdb shows in-frame clones only, minus some. Of hundreds of thousands of clones listed, 90% to 97% are singletons. V was pared by 1 base and J by 0 bases, with 16 bases between. CDR1 and CDR2 from the germline V gene are LNHDA and SQIVND (reference sequence). The CDR3 consists of 18 residues. These data come from a study of shared clonotypes between healthy human individuals. In the naive CD8 group, cells lacked CD45RO and were positively selected for CCR7, so terminally differentiated effector memory CD45RA+ cells were left out.

This TCR was recovered from a man aged 25-45 years in good health. The sample was naive CD8+ T cells sorted from blood. This chain connects TRBV19 to TRBJ2-1; D perhaps matches TRBD2 (7 bases). CDR3 in amino acids: CASSIVGGAYSSYNEQFF. The CDR3, as DNA: TGTGCCAGTAGTATAGTGGGGGGGGCCTATAGCTCCTACAATGAGCAGTTCTTC.